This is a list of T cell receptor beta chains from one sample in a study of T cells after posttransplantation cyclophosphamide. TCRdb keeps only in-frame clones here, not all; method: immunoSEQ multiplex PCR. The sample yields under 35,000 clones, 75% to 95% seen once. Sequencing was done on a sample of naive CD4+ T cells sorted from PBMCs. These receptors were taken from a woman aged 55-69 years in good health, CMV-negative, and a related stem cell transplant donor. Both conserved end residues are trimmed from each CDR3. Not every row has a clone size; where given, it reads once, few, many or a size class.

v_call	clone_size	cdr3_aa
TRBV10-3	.	AISETGGVTEAF
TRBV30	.	AWSFTGSGANVLT
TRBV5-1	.	ASSPRDIQETQY
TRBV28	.	ASSLRGGLGGNQPQH
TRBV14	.	ASSQGGTQY
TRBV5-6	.	ASRAMRQGYGYT
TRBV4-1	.	ASSQSTGQGSEQY
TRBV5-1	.	ASSRDSATGTEAF
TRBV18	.	ASSPDRQFYGYT
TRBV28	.	ASSSTGGNLYGYT
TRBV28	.	ASRPQDRLEQPQH
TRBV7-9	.	ASSLMTYGQF
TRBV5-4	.	ASSTSMSPSEQY
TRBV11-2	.	ASSSGRATEQF
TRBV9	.	ASSVGQTNYGYT
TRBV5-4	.	ASSDQADTQY
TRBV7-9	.	ATQPGGNTEAF
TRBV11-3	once	ASSFRGGELF
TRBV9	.	ASSVAGDTGELF
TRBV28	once	ASSSTSGRFYEQY
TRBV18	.	ASSRTGELF
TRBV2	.	ASSANRGRTGNTIY
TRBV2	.	ASIPGQGGYEQY
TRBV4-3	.	ASSQGIGGAQPQH
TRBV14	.	ASSQSLSSGRHEQF